This T cell receptor beta chain is from a study of T cell repertoires in cytomegalovirus infection. Whole-study context: Public TCR beta signatures were indicative of both CMV infection and a matching HLA type.

This clonotype showed up just a few times. Its antigen is as yet unknown. Whole-study findings and limits: Dominant in the ex vivo response were TCR beta clonotypes restricted by HLA-C and specific for CMV.

The V end was cut by 4 bases, the J end by 7 bases, with 11 bases between. The CDR3 consists of 13 residues. A single record per CDR3 protein comes from TCRdb applying MiXCR to the reads. The sample yields tens of thousands of distinct CDR3 sequences, about a fifth seen once. This receptor was obtained from a human donor in good health (CMV status not recorded). Some clones in this sample may be carry-over from other donors' samples. The sample consisted of CD8+ T cells from cultured PBMCs, taken from culture after CMV antigen stimulation. This chain uses TRBV12-3 or TRBV12-4 with TRBJ2-4, with D unclear. The DNA for the CDR3 is TGTGCCAGCAGTTCGAACGTGAGGAACATTCAGTACTTC. It translates to CASSSNVRNIQYF.